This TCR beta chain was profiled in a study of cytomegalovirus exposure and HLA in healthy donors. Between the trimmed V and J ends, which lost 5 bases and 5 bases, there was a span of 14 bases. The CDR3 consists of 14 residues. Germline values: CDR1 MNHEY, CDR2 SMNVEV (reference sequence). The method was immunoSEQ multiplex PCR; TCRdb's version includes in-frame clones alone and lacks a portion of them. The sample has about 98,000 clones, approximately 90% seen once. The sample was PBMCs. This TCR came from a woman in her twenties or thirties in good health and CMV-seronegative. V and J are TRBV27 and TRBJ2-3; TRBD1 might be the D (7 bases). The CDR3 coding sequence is TGTGCCAGCAGTATTCGACAGGGAGGAGATACGCAGTATTTT. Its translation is CASSIRQGGDTQYF.